Listed here are 8 T cell receptor beta chains from one sample, sequenced in a study of regulatory T cells in long-lasting Graves disease. Time point meaning: newly diagnosed GD, antithyroid drugs for less than 3 months. Extracted PBMC RNA gave rise to the TCR library. Investigators prepared the TCR beta libraries by applying iRepertoire HTBI primers and Arm-PCR of CDR3 regions. MiXCR, applied by TCRdb to the multiplex PCR reads, yields one record per CDR3 protein. This table holds about 310,000 distinct CDR3 sequences, approximately 20% found once. The specimen comprised peripheral blood mononuclear cells (PBMCs), sampled at new diagnosis, from a patient treated with antithyroid drugs. These receptor sequences come from a female donor with Graves disease.

The gene calls are TRBV7-9 and TRBJ1-5; no firm D call. The CDR3 totals 13 residues. Trimming left V 1 base short and J 3 bases short, with 4 bases between. Germline CDR1 SEHNR, CDR2 FQNEAQ (reference sequence). CDR3 bases: TGTGCCAGCAGCTTAGAGGCCAATCAGCCCCAGCATTTT. This sequence encodes CASSLEANQPQHF.

This clonotype was counted a few times. This chain uses TRBV7-8 with TRBJ1-6; D is undetermined. The CDR3 totals 15 residues. Germline V CDR1 and CDR2: SGHVS, FQNEAQ. Trimming cost V 0 bases and J 7 bases, with 10 bases left between them. CDR3 loop: CASSLAGSANSPLHF. The CDR3 nucleotides read TGTGCCAGCAGCTTAGCCGGGAGTGCCAATTCACCCCTCCACTTT.

This clonotype was seen repeatedly, ten times or more. This chain connects TRBV9 to TRBJ1-1, with D uncertain. The CDR3 is 13 amino acids. Trimming took off 3 bases at V and 4 bases at J, with 10 bases between the two ends. CDR1 SGDLS and CDR2 YYNGEE come from the germline V gene. In DNA form, the CDR3 reads TGTGCCAGCAGCGACAGCCCGGGCACTGAAGCTTTCTTT. This codes for CASSDSPGTEAFF.

This clonotype was counted many times. The chain carries TRBV27 and TRBJ2-6; D uncertain. Germline-derived CDR1 and CDR2 are MNHEY and SMNVEV (reference sequence). Trimming shortened V by 8 bases and J by 0 bases, and 2 bases separated the two germline ends. The CDR3 totals 12 residues. The CDR3 is CASRSGANVLTF. DNA for the CDR3: TGTGCCAGCCGCTCTGGGGCCAACGTCCTGACTTTC.

The table lists this clonotype with a few counts. The J gene is TRBJ1-1, the V gene TRBV7-9; D remains ambiguous. The CDR3 has 15 amino acids. V lost 8 bases and J lost 3, with 19 bases in between. From germline, CDR1 is SEHNR and CDR2 FQNEAQ (reference sequence). The CDR3 DNA follows: TGTGCCAGCGGCGGCAGCGGGAACGGAGACACTGAAGCTTTCTTT. Translation gives CASGGSGNGDTEAFF.

Concerning this clonotype: A far larger clone lies a single base away; this is likely a read error. This CDR3 is missing its conserved last phenylalanine or tryptophan, likely due to a read error. The chain uses TRBV11-2 and TRBJ1-1; a weak D match, TRBD1 (6 bases). V was clipped by 6 bases and J by 4 bases, with 18 bases between them. The CDR3 extends over 15 amino acids. From germline, CDR1 is SGHAT and CDR2 FQNNGV. The CDR3 region has the DNA TGTGCCAGCAGTTTGGGGGGGGCGCAGGGCACTGAAGCTTTCCTT. This translates into CASSLGGAQGTEAFL.

As DNA, the CDR3 is TGTGCCACCAGTGAGTGGACAGGGAAGGACCAAGAGACCCAGTACTTC. It is translated as CATSEWTGKDQETQYF. V and J are TRBV24-1 and TRBJ2-5, with 8 bases that match TRBD1. Germline V gives CDR1 KGHDR, CDR2 SFDVKD. CDR3 length: 16 amino acids. Germline trimming cut 4 bases from V and 0 bases from J; bases unmatched to any gene: 6.

Remarks on this clonotype: This may come from a read error, since a much larger clone is one base off. This CDR3 is CASSAQHSNQPQHF. CDR3 DNA: TGTGCCAGCAGTGCCCAGCATAGCAATCAGCCCCAGCATTTT. The V call is TRBV27, the J call TRBJ1-5; no clear D gene. Trimming removed 5 bases from V and 0 bases from J, with 8 bases in between. Germline V gives CDR1 MNHEY, CDR2 SMNVEV (reference sequence). The CDR3 consists of 14 residues.